What follows is one T cell receptor beta chain and its context. CDR1 is MNHEY, CDR2 SMNVEV, per germline (reference sequence). The CDR3 loop spans 14 amino acids. Between the trimmed V and J ends, which lost 6 bases and 8 bases, there was a span of 17 bases. This sample was included in a study of blood T cell repertoires in COVID-19. The overall study: The samples span acute and convalescent COVID-19 from the United States, Italy and Spain.

Measured with immunoSEQ multiplex PCR; TCRdb has only the in-frame clones, and not every one. The repertoire consists of 200,000 to 250,000 clones, with just under 85% occurring once and the leading ten covering approximately 1.3%. The sequence was obtained from a woman aged 40 to 55 with acute COVID-19. Sequenced sample: PBMCs or T cells enriched from blood (not recorded which). V gene TRBV27 combines with J gene TRBJ2-1, with a weak D call TRBD1 (6 bases). Written as DNA, the CDR3 is TGTGCCAGCAGGGCGGCAGGGGTATTATATGAGCAGTTCTTC. Protein: CASRAAGVLYEQFF.